The entry that follows covers one T cell receptor (beta chain) sequence. Its matching antigen is unknown. The source of the sample is a study of early T cells in non-severe SARS-CoV-2 infection. Overall study results and limits: CD4 and private specificities were missed by VDJdb matching, which favored anti-spike CD8 responses.

One entry per CDR3 protein results from TCRdb running MiXCR on the 5' RACE reads. The sample contains 100,000 to 150,000 distinct CDR3 sequences, about 15% of which appear only once. The CDR3 sequence is 16 residues long. Germline V gene data show CDR1 as SNHLY and CDR2 as FYNNEI. The V gene end was trimmed by 6 bases and the J gene end by 3 bases; junction bases not matched to a gene: 10. Input material: whole blood. The TCR comes from an adult who was a healthcare worker with PCR-confirmed SARS-CoV-2 infection or an uninfected control (not recorded which). The chain couples TRBV2 to TRBJ2-7; TRBD2 aligns across 11 bases. In DNA, the CDR3 is TGTGCCAGCAGAGGCGGGACTAGCGGACCCCGCTACGAGCAGTACTTC. Encoded protein: CASRGGTSGPRYEQYF.